These 11 T cell receptor beta chains were sequenced from one sample in a study of T cell responses to AZD1222 COVID-19 vaccine. Profiled with immunoSEQ multiplex PCR; TCRdb holds only in-frame clones, not every one. The sample has approximately 110,000 clones; around 89% are singletons. Sequencing used peripheral blood, obtained on day 0 of AZD1222 vaccination. The receptors were gathered from an adult in good health.

This clone was seen just once. The V call is TRBV6-2 or TRBV6-3, the J call TRBJ2-7; 8 nucleotides agree with TRBD1. Germline loops: CDR1 MNHEY, CDR2 SVGEGT. Germline trimming cut 2 bases from V and 0 bases from J; bases unmatched to any gene: 6. CDR3 length: 16 residues. The CDR3 sequence: CASSYPRTGNSYEQYF. CDR3 DNA sequence: TGTGCCAGCAGTTACCCGCGGACAGGGAACTCCTACGAGCAGTACTTC.

The chain combines TRBV2 with TRBJ1-1, with D possibly TRBD1 on 5 matching bases. The CDR3 consists of 16 residues. The germline V gene encodes CDR1 SNHLY and CDR2 FYNNEI. V lost 6 bases and J lost 4, with 21 bases in between. CDR3 sequence (DNA): TGTGCCAGCAGGACCTCGTGGATGACCGGGGCCACTGAAGCTTTCTTT. Translated: CASRTSWMTGATEAFF.

This rearrangement joins TRBV12-3 or TRBV12-4 to TRBJ1-2; D is unresolved. This CDR3 comprises 13 residues. V was clipped by 10 bases and J by 3 bases, with 15 bases between them. Here the CDR3 DNA reads TGTGCCACCTCCCGGGCGGAGGACTATGGCTACACCTTC. Translated: CATSRAEDYGYTF.

The V and J genes are TRBV6-2 or TRBV6-3 and TRBJ1-5; D gene uncertain. Germline V gene data show CDR1 as MNHEY and CDR2 as SVGEGT. The CDR3 spans 11 residues. Between the trimmed V and J ends, which lost 6 bases and 9 bases, there was a span of 9 bases. The CDR3 loop is CASSSAGPQHF. The CDR3 nucleotides are TGTGCCAGCAGCTCCGCAGGGCCCCAGCATTTT.

The chain links TRBV19 to TRBJ2-1; D is unresolved. Trimming stripped 5 bases from V and 6 bases from J, with 11 bases between. The CDR3 is 13 amino acids. Germline assignment: CDR1 LNHDA and CDR2 SQIVND (reference sequence). The CDR3 DNA reads as TGTGCCAGTAGTGGGCTAGAGCGCAATGAGCAGTTCTTC. It yields the protein CASSGLERNEQFF.

This sequence joins TRBV7-9 and TRBJ2-7, with D hard to call. The CDR3 consists of 12 residues. Trimming shortened V by 1 base and J by 2 bases, and 3 bases separated the two germline ends. Germline V lookup: CDR1 SEHNR, CDR2 FQNEAQ (reference sequence). The CDR3 is CASSLGTYEQYF. CDR3 bases: TGTGCCAGCAGCTTAGGTACCTACGAGCAGTACTTC.

This clone appeared once. The chain has TRBV11-2 and TRBJ1-1; a weak D match, TRBD1 (6 bases). Trimming took off 4 bases at V and 5 bases at J, with 23 bases between the two ends. CDR3 size: 17 residues. CDR1 SGHAT and CDR2 FQNNGV come from the germline V gene. In DNA, the CDR3 is TGTGCCAGCAGCTCAGTAAGGGGGAGACTCGGTGGGACTGAAGCTTTCTTT. It specifies CASSSVRGRLGGTEAFF. Complete variable domain (other parts from reference TRBV11-2 and TRBJ1-1): EAGVAQSPRYKIIEKRQSVAFWCNPISGHATLYWYQQILGQGPKLLIQFQNNGVVDDSQLPKDRFSAERLKGVDSTLKIQPAKLEDSAVYLCASSSVRGRLGGTEAFFGQGTRLTVV.

The chain couples TRBV2 to TRBJ1-5, with D uncertain. The ends were cut back, 4 bases at V and 9 bases at J, with 13 bases in the middle. This CDR3 spans 13 amino acids. Germline V lookup: CDR1 SNHLY, CDR2 FYNNEI. The CDR3 loop is CASSAAAVPPQHF. CDR3 DNA sequence: TGTGCCAGCAGTGCTGCGGCCGTTCCGCCCCAGCATTTT.

The chain is built from TRBV12-3 or TRBV12-4 and TRBJ2-2; no firm D call. The CDR3 extends over 12 amino acids. V lost 7 bases and J 5 bases, leaving 8 bases between the germline ends. The CDR3 nucleotides are TGTGCCAGCACCCCCCGGACCGGGGAGCTGTTTTTT. Protein sequence: CASTPRTGELFF.

The chain has TRBV11-2 and TRBJ1-2; tentatively, D is TRBD1 (5 bases). V dropped 5 bases and J dropped 6 bases, with 19 bases sitting between them. This CDR3 spans 15 amino acids. Looked up from germline, CDR1 is SGHAT and CDR2 is FQNNGV. This CDR3 reads CASSPRFWGRNGYTF. The CDR3 DNA follows: TGTGCCAGCAGCCCCCGGTTCTGGGGGAGAAATGGCTACACCTTC.

This chain links TRBV6-2 or TRBV6-3 with TRBJ1-5; D uncertain. The CDR3 loop spans 14 amino acids. Trimming left V 2 bases short and J 4 bases short, with 9 bases between. The germline V gene has CDR1 MNHEY and CDR2 SVGEGT. The CDR3 DNA reads as TGTGCCAGCAGTTACCTTTTCAGTAATCAGCCCCAGCATTTT. This sequence encodes CASSYLFSNQPQHF.